This T cell receptor beta chain was found in a study of tumor-infiltrating lymphocytes in primary liver carcinoma. Whole-study results and caveats: Samples, which were bulk and unsorted, did not allow CD4+ and CD8+ repertoires to be compared. Tumors had a significantly higher top-250-clone fraction than blood (p = 0.039).

From 400 to 500 ng total RNA, TCR beta cDNA was generated with a primer in the constant region. A slightly modified ARM-PCR protocol with three nested multiplex PCR rounds produced these TCR beta libraries. Via MiXCR, TCRdb re-called the multiplex PCR reads, giving one row per CDR3 protein. The repertoire consists of about 320,000 distinct CDR3 sequences, with about 60% occurring once and the leading ten covering more than 8.5%. Unsorted whole blood yielded blood RNA, and germline DNA was extracted as well. Among the patients, all had chronic HBV infection and none had been treated. Roughly 4.4 milliliters of peripheral blood were gathered ahead of the operation. Points on this clonotype: Its matching antigen is unknown.

The source of this sequence is a middle-aged man with primary liver carcinoma and hepatitis B virus infection. Sequencing was performed on peripheral blood.

CDR3 coding DNA: TGTGCCAGCAGTTTTAAGCGGGAGGGCCACGAGCAGTTCTTC. It specifies CASSFKREGHEQFF. The chain links TRBV28 to TRBJ2-1; 10 positions agree with TRBD2. CDR1 and CDR2 from the germline V gene are MDHEN and SYDVKM. The CDR3 runs to 14 residues. V was clipped by 3 bases and J by 10 bases; unmatched bases: 6.